These 28 T cell receptor beta chains were all obtained from the same sample, sequenced in a study of cytomegalovirus exposure and HLA in healthy donors. Primers included in the PCR were 60 Vbeta and 13 Jbeta primers. Method: immunoSEQ multiplex PCR; TCRdb's copy keeps in-frame clones and lacks some. The table lists about 190,000 clones, under 80% of them singletons. Sequencing was carried out using PBMCs. The receptors stem from a man aged 25-40 years in good health and CMV-seropositive.

The CDR3 spells CASSVGGQGYYNEQFF. The CDR3 DNA reads TGTGCCAGCAGCGTAGGGGGACAGGGGTACTACAATGAGCAGTTCTTC. The chain carries TRBV9 and TRBJ2-1; 10 bases line up with TRBD1. This CDR3 spans 16 amino acids. V was clipped by 0 bases and J by 3 bases; unmatched bases: 3. CDR1 is SGDLS and CDR2 is YYNGEE in the germline V gene.

The chain combines TRBV9 with TRBJ1-6, with 8 bases that match TRBD1. The germline V gene has CDR1 SGDLS and CDR2 YYNGEE. The CDR3 length is 18 residues. V lost 2 bases and J lost 14; bases outside the gene matches: 21. The CDR3 is CASSVGDRTIAGARTLHF. Here the CDR3 DNA reads TGTGCCAGCAGCGTGGGGGACAGGACTATCGCGGGGGCCCGGACCCTCCACTTT.

The V call is TRBV4-2, the J call TRBJ2-7; 8 bases line up with TRBD1. The CDR3 covers 14 residues. Germline values: CDR1 LGHNA, CDR2 YNFKEQ. J lost 3 bases, V lost 3 bases, and 4 bases had no gene match. The DNA for the CDR3 is TGTGCCAGCAGCCATGATACAGGGGGCTACGAGCAGTACTTC. Its translation: CASSHDTGGYEQYF.

The V gene is TRBV5-8, the J gene TRBJ2-7; 8 bases map to TRBD1. The CDR3 is made up of 14 amino acids. CDR1 SGHTS and CDR2 YDEGEE come from the germline V gene. Unmatched junction bases numbered 12, after V lost 7 bases and J lost 6 bases. CDR3 region: CASPGGTGNREQYF. The CDR3 coding sequence is TGTGCCAGCCCTGGGGGGACAGGAAATCGCGAGCAGTACTTC. The full variable domain, completed using reference TRBV5-8 and TRBJ2-7, is EAGVTQSPTHLIKTRGQQATLRCSPISGHTSVYWYQQALGLGLQFLLWYDEGEERNRGNFPPRFSGRQFPNYSSELNVNALELEDSALYLCASPGGTGNREQYFGPGTRLTVT.

The chain employs TRBV7-4 and TRBJ1-1; D not resolved. The germline V and J ends were trimmed by 6 bases and 1 base, with 6 bases remaining between them. The CDR3 loop spans 12 amino acids. The V gene's germline CDR1 is SGHVT and CDR2 SQSDAQ. This CDR3 is CASSLQNTEAFF. CDR3 DNA: TGTGCCAGCAGTTTACAGAACACTGAAGCTTTCTTT.

The chain recombines TRBV6-5 with TRBJ1-5, with D possibly matching TRBD1 (6 bases). The length of the CDR3 is 14 residues. CDR1 and CDR2 from the germline V gene are MNHEY and SVGAGI. V was shortened by 5 bases and J by 3 bases, with 11 bases between the two germline ends. CDR3 in DNA: TGTGCCAGCAGTAACGGACAGCTCAATCAGCCCCAGCATTTT. The encoded protein is CASSNGQLNQPQHF.

J is TRBJ2-2 and V is TRBV11-2; the D gene is possibly TRBD2 (6 bases). The CDR3 has 14 residues. CDR1 and CDR2 from the germline V gene are SGHAT and FQNNGV. Trimming left V 6 bases short and J 2 bases short, with 10 bases between. The CDR3 DNA is TGTGCCAGCAGTTCGGACTATAACACCGGGGAGCTGTTTTTT. Translating it yields CASSSDYNTGELFF.

V is TRBV14 and J is TRBJ2-2, with TRBD1 as a possible D gene (5 bases). Germline CDR1 SGHDN, CDR2 FVKESK. V lost 1 base and J 7 bases, leaving 13 bases between the germline ends. This CDR3 spans 15 amino acids. In DNA, the CDR3 is TGTGCCAGCAGCCAAGGGCTGGGGCGAGACGGGGAGCTGTTTTTT. Its translation: CASSQGLGRDGELFF. The full variable domain, completed using reference TRBV14 and TRBJ2-2, is EAGVTQFPSHSVIEKGQTVTLRCDPISGHDNLYWYRRVMGKEIKFLLHFVKESKQDESGMPNNRFLAERTGGTYSTLKVQPAELEDSGVYFCASSQGLGRDGELFFGEGSRLTVL.

The genes are TRBV13 and TRBJ2-7, with D hard to call. The CDR3 has 15 residues. Trimming removed 5 bases from V and 3 bases from J, with 17 bases in between. CDR1 is PRHDT, CDR2 FYEKMQ, per germline (reference sequence). The CDR3, as DNA: TGTGCCAGCAGCCCCCCCGGTTCCGATCTCTACGAGCAGTACTTC. Translated, it gives CASSPPGSDLYEQYF.

The chain is built from TRBV10-3 and TRBJ2-5, with D possibly matching TRBD1 (5 bases). The CDR3 sequence is 13 residues long. Germline V CDR1 and CDR2: ENHRY, SYGVKD. Trimming removed 3 bases at V and 4 bases at J, with 9 bases between. CDR3 loop: CAISDQGRETQYF. Written as DNA, the CDR3 is TGTGCCATCAGTGACCAGGGAAGAGAGACCCAGTACTTC.

In nucleotides, the CDR3 is TGTGCCAGCAGTTCCAACGATGGGCAGTATAATTCACCCCTCCACTTT. Translating gives CASSSNDGQYNSPLHF. The J gene is TRBJ1-6, the V gene TRBV6-6; D uncertain. Germline V gene lookup returns CDR1 MNHNY and CDR2 SVGAGI (reference sequence). The CDR3 totals 16 residues. V was trimmed by 4 bases and J by 4 bases, leaving 14 bases between them.

The chain couples TRBV23-1 to TRBJ1-5; possibly TRBD1 for D (5 bases). TRBV23-1 is an ORF, and what it does is uncertain. The CDR3 is made up of 19 amino acids. V lost 3 bases and J lost 1, with 22 bases in between. CDR3 coding DNA: TGCGCCAGCAGTCAGCGTGCCTCTCGGGGGGGGACGAGCAATCAGCCCCAGCATTTT. Its translation is CASSQRASRGGTSNQPQHF.

The CDR3 protein is CASSYNPSGGQETQYF. The CDR3 nucleotides are TGTGCCAGCAGTTATAATCCTAGCGGGGGGCAAGAGACCCAGTACTTC. V gene TRBV6-5 combines with J gene TRBJ2-5; the match to TRBD2 covers 11 bases. V gave up 3 bases and J gave up 2 bases; unmatched junction bases: 5. The germline CDR1 and CDR2 sequences are MNHEY and SVGAGI. This CDR3 has 16 amino acids.

The chain couples TRBV4-1 to TRBJ1-3, with D uncertain. The germline V and J ends were trimmed by 3 bases and 0 bases, with 12 bases remaining between them. Germline V gene sequence: CDR1 MGHRA, CDR2 YSYEKL. This CDR3 region has 16 residues. CDR3 in amino acids: CASSQPGEHSGNTIYF. The CDR3 DNA reads as TGCGCCAGCAGCCAGCCGGGTGAGCACTCTGGAAACACCATATATTTT.

The chain joins TRBV25-1 to TRBJ1-1; no clear D gene. Germline CDR1 MGHDK, CDR2 SYGVNS. The V end was cut by 2 bases, the J end by 1 base, with 5 bases between. CDR3 length: 13 amino acids. DNA for the CDR3: TGTGCCAGCAGTGAAAGCGGGAACACTGAAGCTTTCTTT. It is translated as CASSESGNTEAFF.

J is TRBJ2-3 and V is TRBV9, with 10 bases that match TRBD2. Germline V gene sequence: CDR1 SGDLS, CDR2 YYNGEE. Trimming removed 0 bases from V and 4 bases from J; junction bases left unmatched: 5. This CDR3 has 16 amino acids. The chain's CDR3 is CASSVASGGAPDTQYF. The CDR3 region has the DNA TGTGCCAGCAGCGTAGCAAGCGGGGGGGCCCCAGATACGCAGTATTTT.

This CDR3 reads CASTLLAEPKNIQYF. CDR3 coding DNA: TGTGCCAGCACTCTACTAGCGGAGCCCAAAAACATTCAGTACTTC. The chain is built from TRBV2 and TRBJ2-4, with TRBD2 identical over 8 bases. The trim removed 7 bases at V and 2 bases at J, leaving 7 bases unmatched. CDR3 length: 15 amino acids. CDR1 and CDR2 from the germline V gene are SNHLY and FYNNEI.

This clone was detected a few times. Other DNA sequences in the same sample also yield this CDR3. The V call is TRBV19, the J call TRBJ2-3; 8 bases fit TRBD2. The V gene's germline CDR1 is LNHDA and CDR2 SQIVND (reference sequence). This CDR3 has 13 amino acids. V lost 9 bases, J lost 1 base, and 3 bases stayed unmatched. Here the CDR3 DNA reads TGTGCCAGCGGGGGGGGAGGCACAGATACGCAGTATTTT. It codes for CASGGGGTDTQYF. The full variable domain, completed using reference TRBV19 and TRBJ2-3, is DGGITQSPKYLFRKEGQNVTLSCEQNLNHDAMYWYRQDPGQGLRLIYYSQIVNDFQKGDIAEGYSVSREKKESFPLTVTSAQKNPTAFYLCASGGGGTDTQYFGPGTRLTVL.

The V and J genes are TRBV30 and TRBJ1-2, with unresolved D. CDR1 and CDR2 from the germline V gene are GTSNPN and SVGIG (reference sequence). This CDR3 region has 13 residues. The V and J ends lost 1 base and 1 base respectively, with 7 bases between them. CDR3 in amino acids: CAWSALSNYGYTF. CDR3 bases: TGTGCCTGGAGTGCTCTCAGTAACTATGGCTACACCTTC.

The chain links TRBV5-6 to TRBJ2-1, with D possibly TRBD2 on 5 matching bases. The CDR3 runs to 15 residues. Germline lookup yields CDR1 SGHDT and CDR2 YYEEEE. Trimming removed 0 bases at V and 3 bases at J, with 10 bases between. This CDR3 reads CASSLGGSGYNEQFF. As DNA, the CDR3 is TGTGCCAGCAGCTTGGGAGGGAGCGGCTACAATGAGCAGTTCTTC.

This clone appeared a few times. V is TRBV18 and J is TRBJ1-2, with a tentative D call TRBD1 (5 bases). Germline CDR1 reads KGHSH; CDR2 reads LQKENI. Trimming left V 3 bases short and J 1 base short, with 12 bases between. There are 15 residues in the CDR3. The CDR3 spells CASSPDRTNNYGYTF. The CDR3 nucleotides read TGTGCCAGCTCACCCGACAGAACGAATAACTATGGCTACACCTTC.

The rearrangement links TRBV19 to TRBJ2-5; 7 bases agree with TRBD1. V lost 7 bases and J lost 3; bases outside the gene matches: 17. This CDR3 has 17 amino acids. Germline V CDR1 and CDR2: LNHDA, SQIVND (reference sequence). CDR3 bases: TGTGCCAGTAACCCCAGAAGGGGGCGTCGTTTGGAAGAGACCCAGTACTTC. Translating gives CASNPRRGRRLEETQYF.

This clone was detected only once. The rearrangement joins TRBV30 to TRBJ2-2; no definite D call. The CDR3 runs 12 residues. The V gene's germline CDR1 is GTSNPN and CDR2 SVGIG (reference sequence). V lost 5 bases and J lost 6, with 10 bases in between. CDR3: CAWQWAAGELFF. Here the CDR3 DNA reads TGTGCCTGGCAGTGGGCCGCCGGGGAGCTGTTTTTT.

The V gene is TRBV7-2, the J gene TRBJ1-6; D remains unclear. Trimming pared 7 bases from V and 9 bases from J, leaving 13 bases between. The CDR3 has 13 residues. Germline-derived CDR1 and CDR2 are SGHTA and FQGNSA. CDR3 sequence reads: CASTREAFSPLHF. The CDR3 bases are TGTGCCAGCACTCGCGAGGCTTTTTCACCCCTCCACTTT.

The chain couples TRBV5-1 to TRBJ2-1; 12 bases line up with TRBD2. J was trimmed by 0 bases and V by 0 bases; bases with no gene match: 4. CDR3 length: 18 residues. CDR1 SGHRS and CDR2 YFSETQ come from the germline V gene. CDR3 sequence reads: CASSLAETSGSSYNEQFF. The CDR3 DNA reads TGCGCCAGCAGCTTGGCCGAGACTAGCGGGAGCTCCTACAATGAGCAGTTCTTC.

V usage is TRBV21-1 and J usage is TRBJ1-1; the table's D call TRBD1 went unverified against the DNA. TRBV21-1 is a recognized pseudogene. The CDR3 sequence is 18 residues long. Here the CDR3 reads CASSSLGTAYRVNTEAFF. Written as DNA, the CDR3 is TGTGCCAGCAGCTCATTGGGGACAGCCTACAGGGTGAACACTGAAGCTTTCTTT.

V gene TRBV10-1 combines with J gene TRBJ2-7; 9 bases are shared with TRBD1. The germline V gene has CDR1 WNHNN and CDR2 SYGVQD (reference sequence). CDR3 length equals 13 residues. Trimming took 10 bases from V and 4 from J; bases not matched to a gene: 8. The CDR3 loop is CATPGQGFYEQYF. The CDR3 DNA sequence: TGCGCCACCCCGGGACAGGGTTTTTACGAGCAGTACTTC.

The V call is TRBV9, the J call TRBJ2-3; 8 nucleotides align to TRBD1. V shed 0 bases and J 6 bases; nucleotides not matched to a gene: 6. The CDR3 contains 15 residues. Germline values: CDR1 SGDLS, CDR2 YYNGEE. This chain's CDR3 is CASSVVGRGQDTQYF. The CDR3 DNA sequence: TGTGCCAGCAGCGTAGTAGGCAGGGGGCAGGATACGCAGTATTTT.